This TCR beta chain was recorded in a study of blood T cell repertoires in COVID-19. The wider study: Samples came from the United States, Italy and Spain, spanning acute and convalescent COVID-19. Sources were T cells, B-cell-depleted T cells, or PBMCs; the material itself was cDNA or gDNA.

In the original processing: From reference gene primer amplification, estimates of nucleated cell counts were derived. Assay used: immunoSEQ multiplex PCR; TCRdb lists only in-frame clones, some missing. Clonal size and the V and J genes are those of that table, whereas D and trimming came from the DNA. The sample comprises around 150,000 clones, 70% to 90% of which are singletons, and 5% rests with the top ten. The V and J ends lost 5 bases and 7 bases, in that order; junction bases with no gene match: 9. Germline V CDR1 and CDR2: MNHEY, SVGAGI. The CDR3 extends over 15 amino acids. The specimen was peripheral blood. The sequence came from a woman aged 50 to 60 with acute or convalescent COVID-19. The V and J genes are TRBV6-5 and TRBJ1-5; 9 nucleotides agree with TRBD1. In DNA, the CDR3 is TGTGCCAGCAGTATGGACAGGGGACAACAACAGCCCCAGCATTTT. Translation gives CASSMDRGQQQPQHF.